The rows below give T cell receptor beta chains drawn from one sample of a study of cytomegalovirus exposure and HLA in healthy donors. Profiled with immunoSEQ multiplex PCR; TCRdb holds only in-frame clones, not every one. The repertoire holds 40,000 to 45,000 clones, approximately 60% seen once, with roughly 8.9% in the top ten. The sequencing input was PBMCs. All receptors derive from a human donor in good health. Both conserved end residues are part of each CDR3. The D gene is left open where the match is weak. Expanded clones get a size class; other rows say once, few or many, or leave the size out.

>few|TRBV27|NA|TRBJ1-2
CASSLGGWPYGYTF
TGTGCCAGCAGTTTGGGAGGGTGGCCCTATGGCTACACCTTC
>once|TRBV11-2|NA|TRBJ1-2
CASSRGFGNAYGYTF
TGTGCCAGCAGCCGGGGGTTCGGGAACGCTTATGGCTACACCTTC
>NA|TRBV30|TRBD2|TRBJ2-1
CAWRRPGGPVDEQFF
TGTGCCTGGAGGAGACCGGGGGGGCCTGTAGATGAGCAGTTCTTC
>NA|TRBV2|TRBD1|TRBJ1-5
CASTSTGTGLGQPQHF
TGTGCCAGCACGTCCACCGGGACAGGGTTGGGTCAGCCCCAGCATTTT
>few|TRBV11-1|NA|TRBJ2-5
CASSQTTQGLALETQYF
TGTGCCAGCAGCCAAACGACACAGGGCTTGGCGTTAGAGACCCAGTACTTC
>NA|TRBV2|NA|TRBJ1-2
CASSVADYGYTF
TGTGCCAGCAGTGTGGCAGACTATGGCTACACCTTC
>NA|TRBV7-6|NA|TRBJ2-2
CASSFPSFRELFF
TGTGCCAGCAGCTTCCCGTCCTTCCGGGAGCTGTTTTTT
>NA|TRBV7-9|TRBD1|TRBJ1-2
CASSLGDREGGYTF
TGTGCCAGCAGCTTAGGGGACAGGGAGGGCGGCTACACCTTC
>NA|TRBV7-2|NA|TRBJ2-3
CASSRSGYTDTQYF
TGTGCCAGCAGCCGTAGCGGATACACAGATACGCAGTATTTT
>NA|TRBV4-1|NA|TRBJ1-6
CASSQAVVGGYSPLHF
TGCGCCAGCAGCCAAGCCGTAGTGGGGGGGTATTCACCCCTCCACTTT
>NA|TRBV7-8|NA|TRBJ1-5
CASSLGAGYGNQPQHF
TGTGCCAGCAGCTTAGGGGCGGGGTACGGCAATCAGCCCCAGCATTTT
>NA|TRBV11-3|TRBD1|TRBJ2-7
CASSFRGSEQYF
TGTGCCAGCAGCTTCAGGGGGTCCGAGCAGTACTTC
>NA|TRBV28|TRBD1|TRBJ1-4
CASSLVRQGTGELFF
TGTGCCAGCAGTTTGGTTAGACAGGGGACGGGGGAACTGTTTTTT
>NA|TRBV30|NA|TRBJ1-4
CAWSPGGLGEKLFF
TGTGCCTGGAGTCCTGGAGGGTTGGGTGAAAAACTGTTTTTT
>NA|TRBV5-1|TRBD1|TRBJ1-2
CASSLEGTGPYGYTF
TGCGCCAGCAGCTTGGAGGGGACAGGGCCCTATGGCTACACCTTC
>once|TRBV5-4|TRBD1|TRBJ1-6
CASSPEKTGGKYNSPLHF
TGTGCCAGCAGCCCGGAAAAGACAGGGGGAAAATATAATTCACCCCTCCACTTT
>NA|TRBV5-1|TRBD1|TRBJ2-7
CASRWTGGFEQYF
TGCGCCAGCAGATGGACAGGGGGGTTCGAGCAGTACTTC
>NA|TRBV7-9|NA|TRBJ2-2
CASSFTNTGELFF
TGTGCCAGCAGCTTTACTAACACCGGGGAGCTGTTTTTT
>NA|TRBV4-2|TRBD1|TRBJ1-2
CASSQGFGTGVNYGYTF
TGTGCCAGCAGCCAGGGCTTTGGGACAGGGGTTAACTATGGCTACACCTTC
>few|TRBV6-5|NA|TRBJ2-7
CASSSPGQSYEQYF
TGTGCCAGCAGTTCCCCAGGGCAGTCCTACGAGCAGTACTTC
>NA|TRBV4-1|NA|TRBJ2-7
CASSQERSYGQYF
TGCGCCAGCAGCCAAGAGAGGTCGTACGGGCAGTACTTC
>NA|TRBV28|NA|TRBJ1-2
CASSSTNGYTF
TGTGCCAGCAGTTCTACTAATGGCTACACCTTC
>NA|TRBV19|TRBD1|TRBJ2-3
CASGQGGTDTQYF
TGTGCCAGTGGACAGGGCGGCACAGATACGCAGTATTTT
>NA|TRBV7-2|NA|TRBJ1-5
CASSPFNQPQHF
TGTGCCAGCAGCCCATTTAATCAGCCCCAGCATTTT
>NA|TRBV6-1|TRBD1|TRBJ1-4
CAILRGGRVFF
TGTGCCATCCTTCGAGGGGGCAGGGTGTTTTTT
>NA|TRBV7-2|NA|TRBJ1-2
CASSALRNYGYTF
TGTGCCAGCAGCGCATTGCGGAACTATGGCTACACCTTC
>NA|TRBV7-9|TRBD2|TRBJ2-7
CASSLDGGSSYEQYF
TGTGCCAGCAGCTTAGACGGCGGGAGCTCCTACGAGCAGTACTTC
>NA|TRBV6-5|NA|TRBJ1-3
CASSFQHYSGNTIYF
TGTGCCAGCAGTTTCCAGCACTACTCTGGAAACACCATATATTTT
>NA|TRBV2|TRBD2|TRBJ2-5
CASTVAGSQETQYF
TGTGCCAGCACTGTAGCGGGGAGCCAAGAGACCCAGTACTTC
>NA|TRBV5-1|NA|TRBJ1-1
CASSLEQGRTEAFF
TGCGCCAGCAGCCTGGAACAGGGAAGGACTGAAGCTTTCTTT
>NA|TRBV5-1|TRBD1|TRBJ1-6
CASSREGRGDSPLHF
TGCGCCAGCAGCCGGGAGGGCAGGGGGGATTCACCCCTCCACTTT
>NA|TRBV5-4|NA|TRBJ2-5
CASSLAGTPEAQYF
TGTGCCAGCAGCTTGGCCGGGACACCCGAGGCCCAGTACTTC
>NA|TRBV29-1|TRBD2|TRBJ2-5
CSVGAGGAWETQYF
TGCAGCGTTGGGGCCGGGGGGGCCTGGGAGACCCAGTACTTC
>NA|TRBV23-1|NA|TRBJ1-5
CATLVAPLNQPQHF
TGCGCCACCCTGGTGGCACCTTTGAATCAGCCCCAGCATTTT
>NA|TRBV11-2|NA|TRBJ2-7
CASSRKAEQYF
TGTGCCAGCAGCCGCAAAGCCGAGCAGTACTTC
>NA|TRBV14|NA|TRBJ2-1
CASSQDLGGGGEQFF
TGTGCCAGCAGCCAAGATCTGGGGGGTGGAGGTGAGCAGTTCTTC
>NA|TRBV9|TRBD2|TRBJ2-1
CASSPGGADYARYNEQFF
TGTGCCAGCAGCCCCGGGGGGGCCGATTATGCTCGGTACAATGAGCAGTTCTTC
>NA|TRBV7-9|TRBD1|TRBJ1-3
CASSRGQEFSGNTIYF
TGTGCCAGCAGCCGGGGACAGGAATTCTCTGGAAACACCATATATTTT
>NA|TRBV6-1|NA|TRBJ1-6
CASSEGGGLWNSPLHF
TGTGCCAGCAGTGAAGGGGGGGGTCTGTGGAATTCACCCCTCCACTTT
>NA|TRBV7-8|TRBD1|TRBJ2-5
CASSLGRTGREAQYF
TGTGCCAGCAGCTTAGGACGGACAGGGAGAGAGGCCCAGTACTTC
>NA|TRBV21-1|NA|TRBJ1-1
CASSKVVHSLTEAFF
TGTGCCAGCAGCAAAGTTGTCCACAGCCTCACTGAAGCTTTCTTT
>NA|TRBV6-5|TRBD1|TRBJ2-1
CASSKQGTEQFF
TGTGCCAGCAGTAAACAGGGGACCGAGCAGTTCTTC
>NA|TRBV4-1|TRBD1|TRBJ1-6
CASSQVMWTGYSPLHF
TGCGCCAGCAGCCAAGTTATGTGGACAGGGTACTCACCCCTCCACTTT
>NA|TRBV9|NA|TRBJ2-3
CASSSSGYTQYF
TGTGCCAGCAGCTCCTCTGGCTATACGCAGTATTTT
>NA|TRBV19|NA|TRBJ1-1
CASSIDRQREAFF
TGTGCCAGTAGTATAGACCGACAGAGAGAAGCTTTCTTT
>NA|TRBV30|TRBD1|TRBJ1-4
CAWSSGTANEKLFF
TGTGCCTGGAGTTCCGGGACAGCTAATGAAAAACTGTTTTTT
>NA|TRBV7-9|NA|TRBJ1-1
CASSLVWGVEAFF
TGTGCCAGCAGCTTAGTGTGGGGGGTAGAGGCTTTCTTT
>NA|TRBV10-1|NA|TRBJ2-1
CASSDFMGGFAYNEQFF
TGCGCCAGCAGTGATTTTATGGGGGGATTCGCATACAATGAGCAGTTCTTC
>NA|TRBV5-1|TRBD2|TRBJ2-5
CASSLPLAGGPRETQYF
TGCGCCAGCAGCCTGCCACTAGCGGGGGGGCCCAGGGAGACCCAGTACTTC
>NA|TRBV5-4|TRBD1|TRBJ1-2
CASSHPTGTGNYGYTF
TGTGCCAGCAGCCACCCCACCGGGACAGGGAACTATGGCTACACCTTC
>NA|TRBV5-6|TRBD1|TRBJ2-7
CASSQQGIYEQYF
TGTGCCAGCAGCCAACAGGGGATCTACGAGCAGTACTTC
>few|TRBV4-1|NA|TRBJ1-5
CASSQESSGLQPQHF
TGCGCCAGCAGCCAAGAAAGCTCAGGGCTTCAGCCCCAGCATTTT
>NA|TRBV7-2|NA|TRBJ2-7
CASSLGPVLSF
TGTGCCAGCAGCTTAGGCCCGGTTCTGTCCTTC
>NA|TRBV28|TRBD2|TRBJ2-3
CASSFGSHSGGAGDTQYF
TGTGCCAGCAGTTTCGGAAGCCATAGCGGGGGGGCCGGAGATACGCAGTATTTT